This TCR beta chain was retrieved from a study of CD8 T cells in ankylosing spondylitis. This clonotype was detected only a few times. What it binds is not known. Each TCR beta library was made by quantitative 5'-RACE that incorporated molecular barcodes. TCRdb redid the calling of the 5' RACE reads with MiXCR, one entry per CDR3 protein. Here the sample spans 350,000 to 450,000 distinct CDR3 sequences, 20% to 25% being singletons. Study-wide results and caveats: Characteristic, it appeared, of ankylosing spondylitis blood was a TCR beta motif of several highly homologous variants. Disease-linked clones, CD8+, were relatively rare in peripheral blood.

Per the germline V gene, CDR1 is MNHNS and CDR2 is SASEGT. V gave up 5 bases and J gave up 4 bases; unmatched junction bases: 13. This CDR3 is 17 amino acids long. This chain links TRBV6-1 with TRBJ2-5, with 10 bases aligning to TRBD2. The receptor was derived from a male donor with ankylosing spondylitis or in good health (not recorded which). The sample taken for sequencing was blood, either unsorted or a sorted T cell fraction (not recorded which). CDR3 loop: CASSKNEAGGPGETQYF. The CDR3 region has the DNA TGTGCCAGCAGTAAAAATGAAGCGGGGGGGCCTGGAGAGACCCAGTACTTC.